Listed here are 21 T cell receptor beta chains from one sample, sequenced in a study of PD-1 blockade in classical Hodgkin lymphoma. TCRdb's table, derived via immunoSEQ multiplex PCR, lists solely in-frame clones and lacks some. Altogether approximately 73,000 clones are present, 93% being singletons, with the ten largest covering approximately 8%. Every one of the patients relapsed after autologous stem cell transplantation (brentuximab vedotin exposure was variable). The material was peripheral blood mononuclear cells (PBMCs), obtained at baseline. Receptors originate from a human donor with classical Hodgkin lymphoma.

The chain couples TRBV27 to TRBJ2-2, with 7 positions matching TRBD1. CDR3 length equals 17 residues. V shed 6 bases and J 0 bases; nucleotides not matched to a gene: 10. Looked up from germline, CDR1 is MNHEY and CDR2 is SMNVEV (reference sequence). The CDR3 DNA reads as TGTGCCAGCAGACAGACAGGGAGAACTTCGAACACCGGGGAGCTGTTTTTT. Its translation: CASRQTGRTSNTGELFF.

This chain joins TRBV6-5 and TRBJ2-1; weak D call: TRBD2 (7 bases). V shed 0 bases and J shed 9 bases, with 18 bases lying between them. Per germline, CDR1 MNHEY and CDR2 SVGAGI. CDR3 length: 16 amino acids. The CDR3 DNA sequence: TGTGCCAGCAGTTACTCGTTCGGGGGGCCCGGATCTGAGCAGTTCTTC. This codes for CASSYSFGGPGSEQFF.

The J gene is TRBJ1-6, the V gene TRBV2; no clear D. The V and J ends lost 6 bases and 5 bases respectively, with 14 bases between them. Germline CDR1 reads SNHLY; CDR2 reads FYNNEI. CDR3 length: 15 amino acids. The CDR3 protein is CASRTESSNNSPLHF. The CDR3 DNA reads TGTGCCAGCAGGACGGAGAGTTCGAATAATTCACCCCTCCACTTT.

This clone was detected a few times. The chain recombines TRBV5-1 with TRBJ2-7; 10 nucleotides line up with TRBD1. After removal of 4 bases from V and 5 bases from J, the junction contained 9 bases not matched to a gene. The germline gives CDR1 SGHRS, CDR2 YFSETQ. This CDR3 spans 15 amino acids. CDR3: CASSDRDRGFHEQYF. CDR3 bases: TGCGCCAGCAGCGACCGGGACAGGGGATTCCACGAGCAGTACTTC.

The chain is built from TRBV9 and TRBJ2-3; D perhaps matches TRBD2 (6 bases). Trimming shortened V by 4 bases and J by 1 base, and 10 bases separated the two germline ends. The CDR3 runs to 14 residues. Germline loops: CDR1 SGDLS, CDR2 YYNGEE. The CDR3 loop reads CASSLWGGTDTQYF. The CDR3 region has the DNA TGTGCCAGCAGCCTATGGGGGGGCACAGATACGCAGTATTTT.

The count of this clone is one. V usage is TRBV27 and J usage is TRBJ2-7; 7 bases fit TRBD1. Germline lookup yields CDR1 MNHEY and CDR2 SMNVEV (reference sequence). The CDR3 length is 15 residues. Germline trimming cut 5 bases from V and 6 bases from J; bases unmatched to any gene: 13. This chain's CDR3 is CASSKETRTGGEQYF. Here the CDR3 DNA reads TGTGCCAGCAGTAAGGAGACGCGGACAGGAGGCGAGCAGTACTTC.

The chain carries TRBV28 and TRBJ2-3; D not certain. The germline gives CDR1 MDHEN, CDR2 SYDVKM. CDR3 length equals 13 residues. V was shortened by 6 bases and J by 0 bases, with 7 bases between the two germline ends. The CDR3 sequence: CASRWISTDTQYF. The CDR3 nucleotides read TGTGCCAGCAGATGGATCAGCACAGATACGCAGTATTTT.

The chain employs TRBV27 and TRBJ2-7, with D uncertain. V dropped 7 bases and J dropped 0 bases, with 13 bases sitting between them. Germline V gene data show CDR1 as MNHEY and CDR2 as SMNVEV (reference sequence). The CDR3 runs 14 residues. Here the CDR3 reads CASIGSGSSYEQYF. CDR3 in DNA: TGTGCCAGCATAGGCTCCGGAAGCTCCTACGAGCAGTACTTC.

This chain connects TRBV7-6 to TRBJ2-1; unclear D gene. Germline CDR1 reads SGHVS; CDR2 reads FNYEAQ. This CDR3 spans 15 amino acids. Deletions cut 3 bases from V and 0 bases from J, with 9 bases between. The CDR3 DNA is TGTGCCAGCAGCTTGACGGTAAGCTCCTACAATGAGCAGTTCTTC. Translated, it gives CASSLTVSSYNEQFF.

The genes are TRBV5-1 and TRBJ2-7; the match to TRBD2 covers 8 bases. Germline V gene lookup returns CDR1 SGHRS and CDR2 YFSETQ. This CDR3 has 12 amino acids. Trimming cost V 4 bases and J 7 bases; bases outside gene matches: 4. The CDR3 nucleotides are TGCGCCAGCAGCAGGGGACTAGTGGAGCAGTACTTC. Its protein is CASSRGLVEQYF.

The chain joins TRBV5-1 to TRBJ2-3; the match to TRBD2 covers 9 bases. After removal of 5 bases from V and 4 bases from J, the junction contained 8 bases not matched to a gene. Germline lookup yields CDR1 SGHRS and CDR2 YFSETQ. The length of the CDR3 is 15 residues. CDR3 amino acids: CASSRQRGVSDTQYF. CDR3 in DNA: TGCGCCAGCAGTAGGCAGCGGGGGGTGTCAGATACGCAGTATTTT.

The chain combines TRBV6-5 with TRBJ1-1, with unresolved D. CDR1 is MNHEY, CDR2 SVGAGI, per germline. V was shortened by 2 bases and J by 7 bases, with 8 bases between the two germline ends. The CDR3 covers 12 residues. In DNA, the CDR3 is TGTGCCAGCAGTTACGTGGCCGGTGAAGCTTTCTTT. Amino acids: CASSYVAGEAFF.

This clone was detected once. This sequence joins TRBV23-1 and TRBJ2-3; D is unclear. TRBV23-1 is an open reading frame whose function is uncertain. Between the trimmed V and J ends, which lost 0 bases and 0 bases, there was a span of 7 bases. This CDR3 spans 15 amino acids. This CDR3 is CASSQSRRSTDTQYF. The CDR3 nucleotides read TGCGCCAGCAGTCAATCGCGGCGGAGCACAGATACGCAGTATTTT.

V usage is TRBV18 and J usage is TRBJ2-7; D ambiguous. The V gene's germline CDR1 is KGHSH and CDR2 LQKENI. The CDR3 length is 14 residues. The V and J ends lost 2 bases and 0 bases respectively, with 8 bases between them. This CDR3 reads CASSPVSDSYEQYF. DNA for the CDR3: TGTGCCAGCTCACCAGTTTCAGACTCCTACGAGCAGTACTTC.

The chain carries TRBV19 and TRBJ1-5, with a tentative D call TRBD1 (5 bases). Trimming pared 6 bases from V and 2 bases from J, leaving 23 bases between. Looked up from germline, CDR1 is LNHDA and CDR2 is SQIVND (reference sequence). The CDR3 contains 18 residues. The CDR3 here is CASRGWDGYFRGNQPQHF. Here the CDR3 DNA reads TGTGCCAGTAGAGGTTGGGACGGATACTTTAGGGGCAATCAGCCCCAGCATTTT.

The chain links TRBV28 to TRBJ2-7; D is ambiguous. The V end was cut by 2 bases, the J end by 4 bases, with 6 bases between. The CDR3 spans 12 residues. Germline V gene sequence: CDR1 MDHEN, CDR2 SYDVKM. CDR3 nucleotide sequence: TGTGCCAGCAGTTTACCTGGATACGAGCAGTACTTC. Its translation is CASSLPGYEQYF.

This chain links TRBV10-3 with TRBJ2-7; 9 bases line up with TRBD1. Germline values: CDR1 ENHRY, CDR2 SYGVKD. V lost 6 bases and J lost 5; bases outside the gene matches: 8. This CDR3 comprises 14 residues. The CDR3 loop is CAIRGQGPYHEQYF. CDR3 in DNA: TGTGCCATCAGAGGACAGGGGCCCTACCACGAGCAGTACTTC.

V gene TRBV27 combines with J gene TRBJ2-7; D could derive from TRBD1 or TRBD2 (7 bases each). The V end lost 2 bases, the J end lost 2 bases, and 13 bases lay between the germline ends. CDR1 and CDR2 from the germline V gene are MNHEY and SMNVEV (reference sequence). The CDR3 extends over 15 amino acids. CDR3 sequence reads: CASSLRAGGAYEQYF. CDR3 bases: TGTGCCAGCAGTTTAAGGGCAGGGGGGGCCTACGAGCAGTACTTC.

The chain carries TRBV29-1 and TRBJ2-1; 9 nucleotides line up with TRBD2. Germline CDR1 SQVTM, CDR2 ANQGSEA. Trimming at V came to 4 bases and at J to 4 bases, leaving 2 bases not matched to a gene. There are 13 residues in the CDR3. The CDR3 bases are TGCAGCGTTGTTAGCGGGGGTTACAATGAGCAGTTCTTC. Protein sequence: CSVVSGGYNEQFF.

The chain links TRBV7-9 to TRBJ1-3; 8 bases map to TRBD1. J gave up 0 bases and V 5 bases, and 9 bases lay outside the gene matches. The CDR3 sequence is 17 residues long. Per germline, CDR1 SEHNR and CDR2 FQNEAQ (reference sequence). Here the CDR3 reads CASSQRTGRNSGNTIYF. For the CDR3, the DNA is TGTGCCAGCAGCCAAAGGACAGGGAGAAACTCTGGAAACACCATATATTTT.

CDR3 amino acids: CASSHREASLNTEAFF. In nucleotides, the CDR3 is TGTGCCAGCAGCCACAGGGAAGCCTCGTTGAACACTGAAGCTTTCTTT. The chain joins TRBV11-2 to TRBJ1-1; D is perhaps TRBD1 (6 bases). V was cut by 5 bases and J by 0 bases, with 16 bases left in between. Germline lookup yields CDR1 SGHAT and CDR2 FQNNGV. The CDR3 spans 16 residues.